This TCR beta chain was sequenced during a study of cytomegalovirus exposure and HLA in healthy donors. V was pared by 5 bases and J by 10 bases, with 21 bases between. This CDR3 is 14 amino acids long. Germline CDR1 SGHRS, CDR2 YFSETQ. Concerning this clone itself: The antigen is not known.

Study findings and constraints: Researchers reportedly found TCR beta sequences accurately predicted most subjects' HLA-A and HLA-B alleles. Of the V segments, some could not be distinguished, including TRBV6-2 and TRBV6-3, and were excluded.

Primers: 60 Vbeta forward and 13 Jbeta reverse. The repertoire was sequenced with immunoSEQ multiplex PCR; TCRdb's copy has only in-frame clones and lacks some. The sample table sets out about 200,000 clones. Sequenced sample: PBMCs. This clonotype was sampled from a man aged 25-40 years in good health and CMV-seronegative. The rearrangement joins TRBV5-1 to TRBJ1-2, with no clear D. CDR3 sequence (DNA): TGCGCCAGCAGTGAAGGACTCAAGGCACGGATCTACACCTTC. Translated: CASSEGLKARIYTF.